What follows is one T cell receptor (beta chain) and its context. No antigen is known for it. Generated by immunoSEQ multiplex PCR, the TCRdb table keeps only in-frame clones and is missing some. The profile shows 10,000 to 15,000 clones, approximately 85% of them singletons. Tumor samples were obtained before definitive surgery or chemotherapy. These data come from a study of high-grade serous ovarian cancer treatment subgroups. Study context: Mean per sample: approximately 13,000 reads, around 7,300 unique TCR beta rearrangements. Study outcomes and limitations: Only CDR3 was analyzed; CDR1 and CDR2 were not. Different patients shared almost no repertoire; same-patient tumors shared 0.11 to 0.79. These tumor repertoires lack spatial information from bulk sequencing.

The sequenced material came from tumor tissue. The source of this sequence is a human donor with high-grade serous ovarian cancer.

CDR3 sequence: CASGRTVYGYTF. DNA for the CDR3: TGTGCCAGCGGGAGGACCGTCTATGGCTACACCTTC. J is TRBJ1-2 and V is TRBV6-4; the D is unclear. This CDR3 comprises 12 residues. The ends were cut back, 8 bases at V and 4 bases at J, with 11 bases in the middle. Germline V lookup: CDR1 MRHNA, CDR2 SNTAGT.